This TCR beta chain stems from a study of T cell responses to AZD1222 COVID-19 vaccine (TCRdb year 2021). For the wider study: A total of 230 to 250 trial participants underwent TCR sequencing, of whom 200 to 220 had received two doses of AZD1222 and approximately 25 had received two doses of the MenACWY control vaccine. Trial participants were enrolled by age into 18-55, 56-69 and 70-plus year subgroups, with about 150, 28 and 57 TCR-sequenced participants respectively. What the authors observed across the whole study: Because no day 14 peak-response samples were available, repertoires were characterized only after the peak T cell response. Conclusions about previously exposed vaccinees were limited because only 6 or 7 AZD1222 recipients were SARS-CoV-2 seropositive at baseline. The vaccine-associated CD4 TCRs covered the entire spike protein, and the dominant responses fell in regions 160-218 and 743-854. Most participants were white British and females outnumbered males, and the authors suggested that clonal diversity may have been underestimated. In the small 56-69-year group, the increase in depth fell short of significance, most likely because of low power. Epitopes outside the regions mutated in the B.1.351 and B.1.1.7 variants were reportedly recognized by nearly half of the unique spike-specific TCRs. After two AZD1222 doses, both the breadth and the depth of spike-specific TCRs were significantly higher than at day 0 and than in MenACWY recipients.

V ends up 5 bases short and J 0 bases short, with an unmatched junction base count of 6. Inclusive of the bounding cysteine and phenylalanine, the CDR3 is 15 residues long. The sequence is cut down to CDR3 DNA, 45 bases in frame from base 1. Based on the germline V gene (reference sequence), the CDR1 and CDR2 sequences are MNHEY and SMNVEV. As concerns this clone: Its specific antigen is unknown. The record has no base qualities; no much larger clone is one base away.

Sample time point, as interpreted from the label and publication: about 28 days (+/-7) after the second vaccine dose. AZD1222 recipients with second doses at about 4 weeks or about 12 weeks were pooled, because spike-specific TCR depth and breadth did not differ between schedules. The vaccinee samples were drawn from two UK trials, COV001 and COV002, one of which was a single-blind randomized controlled phase 2/3 trial testing AZD1222 (ChAdOx1 nCoV-19) in healthy adults. For TCRbeta chain sequencing, PBMC samples from trial participants were taken at day 0 and at day 28 after the second dose. The CDR3 regions of human TCRbeta chains were analyzed by immunosequencing. Concerning the study's data processing: Repertoire TCRs were checked for matches against a reference library of SARS-CoV-2-specific TCRs that had been generated using the MIRA antigen-specificity platform. Breadth was defined as the fraction of unique TCRs that were SARS-CoV-2-associated. Depth was defined as the fraction of total T cells that were SARS-CoV-2-associated. Each spike-specific TCR was assigned to its reactive spike region and to a CD4 or CD8 class using the MIRA data. Log10-transformed breadth and depth values were compared by one-way ANOVA with Sidak's multiple comparisons tests. In its TCRdb copy, this immuneACCESS table keeps in-frame sequences only and misses some clones. Where compared with another copy, unresolved V genes explain less than half of these, and the others have no known cause. V and J calls and clone size come straight from that table; D and trimming were deduced from the DNA. This sample gives 140,000 to 150,000 clones in total; about 92% of them show up just once. The ten largest clones represent around 3.3% of the sample.

Recombination linked TRBV27 to TRBJ2-5; TRBD1 lines up with 7 middle nucleotides. The starting material was peripheral blood, obtained 28 days after the second AZD1222 dose. This TCR derives from an adult who received the AZD1222 COVID-19 vaccine. The CDR3 loop reads CASSLGTAYQETQYF. The nucleotide sequence reads as follows: TGTGCCAGCAGTCTAGGGACAGCTTACCAAGAGACCCAGTACTTC.